A single sample is the source of the 5 T cell receptor beta chains below, sequenced in a study of T cell clonotyping in hematopoietic cell transplantation. Generated by immunoSEQ multiplex PCR, the TCRdb table keeps only in-frame clones and is missing some. Of approximately 12,000 clones in the sample, 85% to 90% were seen once. Material: PBMCs, obtained 100 days after allogeneic stem cell transplant. All receptors derive from a female patient aged 60 to 70 who had an allogeneic stem cell transplant from an unrelated donor, so the T cells may come from the graft donor. Some clones in this sample may be carry-over from other donors' samples.

V usage is TRBV11-3 and J usage is TRBJ1-3; D remains ambiguous. This CDR3 has 12 residues. Trimming pared 0 bases from V and 4 bases from J, leaving 1 base between. Germline assignment: CDR1 SGHNT and CDR2 YENEEA. Written as DNA, the CDR3 is TGTGCCAGCAGCTTAGAAGGAAACACCATATATTTT. It specifies CASSLEGNTIYF.

The chain joins TRBV11-2 to TRBJ2-7; the D gene could be TRBD1 or TRBD2 (5 bases each). The CDR3 loop spans 13 amino acids. Trimming took off 7 bases at V and 3 bases at J, with 13 bases between the two ends. Germline V gene data show CDR1 as SGHAT and CDR2 as FQNNGV. This chain's CDR3 is CASNTGTYYEQYF. The CDR3 region has the DNA TGTGCCAGCAACACCGGGACCTACTACGAGCAGTACTTC.

This sequence joins TRBV6-5 and TRBJ1-5; D gene ambiguous. CDR1 MNHEY and CDR2 SVGAGI come from the germline V gene. The CDR3 is 15 amino acids. The V gene lost 8 bases and the J gene lost 0 bases, with 14 bases spanning the gap. The CDR3 sequence is CASSFTAYSNQPQHF. Written as DNA, the CDR3 is TGTGCCAGCTCTTTTACAGCTTATAGCAATCAGCCCCAGCATTTT.

The chain employs TRBV5-6 and TRBJ2-1; 9 bases agree with TRBD2. With 3 bases clipped from V and 4 bases from J, the junction kept 5 bases outside the gene matches. CDR1 and CDR2 (germline): SGHDT, YYEEEE. The CDR3 sequence is 15 residues long. The CDR3 region is CASSSRLAAYNEQFF. The DNA for the CDR3 is TGTGCCAGCAGCTCGCGACTAGCGGCATACAATGAGCAGTTCTTC.

The CDR3 sequence: CASSRGLEPDTQYF. The CDR3 coding sequence is TGTGCCAGTAGTAGGGGACTAGAACCAGATACGCAGTATTTT. The V and J genes are TRBV19 and TRBJ2-3; 8 nucleotides agree with TRBD2. The CDR3 totals 14 residues. The V and J ends lost 4 bases and 4 bases, in that order; junction bases with no gene match: 4. Per the germline V gene, CDR1 is LNHDA and CDR2 is SQIVND (reference sequence).